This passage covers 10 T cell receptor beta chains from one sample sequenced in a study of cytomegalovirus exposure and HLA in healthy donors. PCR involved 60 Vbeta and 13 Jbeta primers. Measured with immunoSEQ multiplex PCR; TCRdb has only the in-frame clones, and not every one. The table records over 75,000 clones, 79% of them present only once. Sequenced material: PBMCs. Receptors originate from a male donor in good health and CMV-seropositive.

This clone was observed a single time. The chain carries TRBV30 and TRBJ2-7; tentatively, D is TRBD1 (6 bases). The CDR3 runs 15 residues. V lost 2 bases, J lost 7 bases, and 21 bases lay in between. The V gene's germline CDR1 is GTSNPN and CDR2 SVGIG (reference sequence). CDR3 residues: CAWSRRTQGLTEQYF. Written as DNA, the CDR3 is TGTGCCTGGAGTCGGAGAACACAGGGTTTGACAGAGCAGTACTTC.

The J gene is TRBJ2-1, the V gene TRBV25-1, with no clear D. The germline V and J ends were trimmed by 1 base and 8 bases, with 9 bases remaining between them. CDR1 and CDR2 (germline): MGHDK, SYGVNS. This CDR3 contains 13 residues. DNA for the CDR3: TGTGCCAGCAGTGAATGGTCGGTTGATGAGCAGTTCTTC. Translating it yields CASSEWSVDEQFF.

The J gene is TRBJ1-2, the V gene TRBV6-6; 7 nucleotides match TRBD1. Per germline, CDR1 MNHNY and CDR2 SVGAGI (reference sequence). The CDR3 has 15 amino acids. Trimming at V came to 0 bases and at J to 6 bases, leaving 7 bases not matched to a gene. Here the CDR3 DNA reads TGTGCCAGCAGTTACTCCGGGACAGACCCTAATGGCTACACCTTC. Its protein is CASSYSGTDPNGYTF.

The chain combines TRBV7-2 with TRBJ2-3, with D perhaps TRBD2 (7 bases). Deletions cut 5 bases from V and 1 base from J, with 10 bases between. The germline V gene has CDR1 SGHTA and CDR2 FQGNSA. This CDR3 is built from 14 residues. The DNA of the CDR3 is TGTGCCAGCAGCCTCGGGGGGCGCACAGATACGCAGTATTTT. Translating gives CASSLGGRTDTQYF.

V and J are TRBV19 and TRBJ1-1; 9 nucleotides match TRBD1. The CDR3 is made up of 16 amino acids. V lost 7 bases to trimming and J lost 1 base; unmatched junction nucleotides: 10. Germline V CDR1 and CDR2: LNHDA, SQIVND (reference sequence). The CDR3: CASNIGTGIKNTEAFF. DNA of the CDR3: TGTGCCAGTAACATCGGGACAGGGATTAAGAACACTGAAGCTTTCTTT.

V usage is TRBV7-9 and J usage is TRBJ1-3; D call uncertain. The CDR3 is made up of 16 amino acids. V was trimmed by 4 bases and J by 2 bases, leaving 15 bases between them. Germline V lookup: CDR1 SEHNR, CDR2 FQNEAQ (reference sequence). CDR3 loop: CASSSSKSGAGNTIYF. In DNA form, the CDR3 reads TGTGCCAGCAGCTCCTCGAAATCCGGGGCTGGAAACACCATATATTTT.

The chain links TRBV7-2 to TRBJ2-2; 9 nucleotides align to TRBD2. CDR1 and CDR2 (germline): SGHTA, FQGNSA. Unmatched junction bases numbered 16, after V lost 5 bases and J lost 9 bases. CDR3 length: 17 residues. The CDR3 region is CASSPTTSGPKGRELFF. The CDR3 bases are TGTGCCAGCAGCCCCACTACTAGCGGGCCTAAAGGGAGGGAGCTGTTTTTT.

The CDR3 sequence is CASSSLGTAISPLHF. DNA for the CDR3: TGTGCCAGCAGTTCACTGGGGACAGCTATATCACCCCTCCACTTT. The chain joins TRBV28 to TRBJ1-6, with 7 bases matching TRBD1. This CDR3 is built from 15 residues. Germline CDR1 is MDHEN and CDR2 is SYDVKM. V dropped 4 bases and J dropped 10; count of bases not matched to a gene: 10.

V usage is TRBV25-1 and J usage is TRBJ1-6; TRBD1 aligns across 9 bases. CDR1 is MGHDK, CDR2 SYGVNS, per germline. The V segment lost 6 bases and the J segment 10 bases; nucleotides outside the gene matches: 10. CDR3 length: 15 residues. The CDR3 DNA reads TGTGCCAGCAGAGCCACCGGGACAGGGAGGTCACCCCTCCACTTT. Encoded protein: CASRATGTGRSPLHF.

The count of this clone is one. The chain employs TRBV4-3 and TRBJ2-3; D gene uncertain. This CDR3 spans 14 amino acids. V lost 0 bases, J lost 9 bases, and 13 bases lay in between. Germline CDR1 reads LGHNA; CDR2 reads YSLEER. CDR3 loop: CASSQDLKTETQYF. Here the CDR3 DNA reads TGCGCCAGCAGCCAAGATCTTAAGACTGAGACGCAGTATTTT.